This is a list of T cell receptor beta chains from one sample in a study of blood T cell repertoires in COVID-19. Data came from immunoSEQ multiplex PCR; TCRdb stores just in-frame clones and leaves some out. The repertoire consists of 55,000 to 70,000 clones, with roughly 82% occurring once and the leading ten covering 20% to 25%. Material for sequencing was peripheral blood. The receptors were sampled from a woman aged 60-75 years with acute or convalescent COVID-19. CDR3s include the opening cysteine and the closing phenylalanine or tryptophan. The D gene is left open where the match is weak. Some rows have no size entry. The others give once, few or many, or a class for an expanded clone.

v_gene	len	abundance	j_gene	d_gene	CDR3aa	CDR3nt
TRBV27	15	NA	TRBJ1-2	TRBD1	CASSTRDRGPSGYTF	TGTGCCAGCAGTACGAGGGACAGGGGGCCGAGTGGCTACACCTTC
TRBV27	14	NA	TRBJ2-2	NA	CASREGLHTGELFF	TGTGCCAGCAGAGAAGGACTACACACCGGGGAGCTGTTTTTT
TRBV7-9	14	NA	TRBJ1-1	NA	CASSPRVLNTEAFF	TGTGCCAGCAGCCCAAGAGTCTTAAACACTGAAGCTTTCTTT
TRBV10-3	13	NA	TRBJ1-5	NA	CAISAVSDQPQHF	TGTGCCATCAGTGCGGTTTCCGATCAGCCCCAGCATTTT
TRBV9	17	once	TRBJ2-3	TRBD2	CASSVSGGIPPPDTQYF	TGTGCCAGCAGCGTTAGCGGGGGTATTCCCCCCCCCGATACGCAGTATTTT
TRBV27	18	NA	TRBJ1-1	NA	CASSLSRAVGGEKVEAFF	TGTGCCAGCAGTTTATCGCGGGCCGTTGGGGGCGAAAAGGTGGAAGCTTTCTTT
TRBV5-6	14	NA	TRBJ1-1	TRBD1	CASSQLDRDTEAFF	TGTGCCAGCAGCCAACTGGACAGGGACACTGAAGCTTTCTTT
TRBV7-9	11	NA	TRBJ1-6	NA	CASSQNSPLHF	TGTGCCAGCAGTCAGAATTCACCCCTCCACTTT
TRBV5-6	16	NA	TRBJ1-2	NA	CASSLRSGQPPEGYTF	TGTGCCAGCAGCTTGAGGTCTGGACAGCCTCCTGAGGGCTACACCTTC
TRBV12-5	18	once	TRBJ2-1	TRBD2	CASGLVPIAGGQYNEQFF	TGTGCTAGTGGTTTGGTACCAATAGCGGGGGGGCAATACAATGAGCAGTTCTTC
TRBV19	13	NA	TRBJ2-5	NA	CASREGARETQYF	TGTGCCAGTAGGGAGGGGGCTCGAGAGACCCAGTACTTC
TRBV25-1	13	NA	TRBJ2-3	NA	CASSLSPTDTQYF	TGTGCCAGCAGTCTCAGTCCCACAGATACGCAGTATTTT
TRBV14	14	NA	TRBJ1-1	NA	CASSRNRLNTEAFF	TGTGCCAGCAGCCGAAACAGGTTGAACACTGAAGCTTTCTTT
TRBV27	14	NA	TRBJ1-5	TRBD1	CASSLGGHNQPQHF	TGTGCCAGCAGTCTAGGGGGCCACAATCAGCCCCAGCATTTT
TRBV6-5	13	NA	TRBJ1-5	NA	CASSHREGQPQHF	TGTGCCAGCAGTCACAGGGAAGGTCAGCCCCAGCATTTT
TRBV4-1	16	NA	TRBJ1-4	NA	CASSQTESATNEKLFF	TGCGCCAGCAGCCAAACGGAGTCCGCAACTAATGAAAAACTGTTTTTT
TRBV11-3	14	NA	TRBJ2-1	NA	CASSLGGPMNEQFF	TGTGCCAGCAGTTTGGGGGGACCCATGAATGAGCAGTTCTTC
TRBV5-1	15	NA	TRBJ1-1	NA	CASSSSGVVNTEAFF	TGCGCCAGCAGCTCCTCAGGGGTGGTGAACACTGAAGCTTTCTTT
TRBV2	11	NA	TRBJ1-1	NA	CASSAVTEAFF	TGTGCCAGCAGTGCAGTTACTGAAGCTTTCTTT
TRBV6-5	13	NA	TRBJ1-5	NA	CASSYEPNQPQHF	TGTGCCAGCAGTTACGAGCCTAATCAGCCCCAGCATTTT
TRBV10-3	14	NA	TRBJ1-1	NA	CAIRGFAEDTEAFF	TGTGCCATCAGAGGTTTCGCAGAGGACACTGAAGCTTTCTTT
TRBV5-1	12	NA	TRBJ2-7	NA	CASSLGDYEQYF	TGCGCCAGCAGCTTGGGAGACTACGAGCAGTACTTC
TRBV30	13	NA	TRBJ2-4	NA	CAWTLGGKNIQYF	TGTGCCTGGACCTTGGGGGGCAAAAACATTCAGTACTTC
TRBV19	15	NA	TRBJ1-5	NA	CASSMPGEGNQPQHF	TGTGCCAGTAGTATGCCAGGGGAAGGTAATCAGCCCCAGCATTTT
TRBV27	13	NA	TRBJ2-1	TRBD2	CASRGLAGDEQFF	TGTGCCAGCAGGGGACTAGCGGGGGATGAGCAGTTCTTC
TRBV5-4	11	once	TRBJ2-1	NA	CASRGAGEQFF	TGTGCCAGCAGGGGGGCCGGTGAGCAGTTCTTC
TRBV6-5	14	NA	TRBJ1-5	NA	CASWTPGKNQPQHF	TGTGCCAGCTGGACACCAGGGAAGAATCAGCCCCAGCATTTT